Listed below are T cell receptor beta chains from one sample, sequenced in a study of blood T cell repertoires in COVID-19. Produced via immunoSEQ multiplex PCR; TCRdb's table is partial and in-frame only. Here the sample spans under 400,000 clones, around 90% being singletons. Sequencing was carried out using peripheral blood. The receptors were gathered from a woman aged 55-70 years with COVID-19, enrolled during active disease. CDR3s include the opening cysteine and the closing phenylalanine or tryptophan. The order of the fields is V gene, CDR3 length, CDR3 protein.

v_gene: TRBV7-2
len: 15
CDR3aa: CASSLGGPGANVLTF

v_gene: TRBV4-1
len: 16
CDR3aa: CASSQARDINTGELFF

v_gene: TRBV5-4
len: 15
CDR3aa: CASSPDLGRGSEQYF

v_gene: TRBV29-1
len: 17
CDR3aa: CSVEARTGRSPDTEAFF

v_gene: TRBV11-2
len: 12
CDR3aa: CASTPAGVNAFF

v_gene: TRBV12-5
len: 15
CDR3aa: CASGRDRGGFYEQYF

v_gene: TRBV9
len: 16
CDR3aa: CASSVGGDSLTDTQYF

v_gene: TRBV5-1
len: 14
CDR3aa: CASSLVGGAEKLFF

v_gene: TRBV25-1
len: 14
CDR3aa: CASRPQGAYTEAFF

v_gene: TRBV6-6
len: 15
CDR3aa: CASSYSGRLNTEAFF

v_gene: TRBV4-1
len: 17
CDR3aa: CASSQEVLAGVRNEQFF

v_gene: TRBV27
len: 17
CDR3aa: CASKTGLAGGGTGELFF

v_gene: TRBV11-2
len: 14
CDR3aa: CASSSHRAGNTIYF

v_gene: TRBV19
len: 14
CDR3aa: CASSIPGQYNEQFF

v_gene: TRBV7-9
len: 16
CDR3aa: CASSLALSRVQETQYF

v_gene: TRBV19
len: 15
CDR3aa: CASKVAGTSSYEQYF

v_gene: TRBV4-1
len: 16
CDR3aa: CASSQASGRFNYGYTF

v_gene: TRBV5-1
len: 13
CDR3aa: CASSMGQNTEAFF

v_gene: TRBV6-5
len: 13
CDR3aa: CASSRRQGNTIYF

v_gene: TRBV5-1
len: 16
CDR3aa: CASSFEPGLTSYEQYF

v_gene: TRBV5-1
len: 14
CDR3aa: CASSIGHGNYGYTF

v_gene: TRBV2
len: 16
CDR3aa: CASSDSRSSGANVLTF

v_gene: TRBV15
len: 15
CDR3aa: CATSREGTGYQPQHF

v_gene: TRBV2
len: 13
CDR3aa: CASSEEQDQPQHF

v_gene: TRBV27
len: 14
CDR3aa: CASSWTYAQETQYF

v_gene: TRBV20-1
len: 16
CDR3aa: CSASLDRGPGANVLTF

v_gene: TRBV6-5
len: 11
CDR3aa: CASRNRGPMFF

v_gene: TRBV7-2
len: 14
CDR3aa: CASSLERGNQPQHF

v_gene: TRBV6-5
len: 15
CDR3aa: CASYGPQGSSYEQYF